The 23 T cell receptor beta chains below all came from one sample that was sequenced in a study of CD8+ T cells in alopecia areata. cDNA serving as the sequencing template came from extracted, reverse transcribed RNA. Only in-frame clones appear in the TCRdb table, and some are missing; sequencing was by immunoSEQ multiplex PCR. The profile shows some 95,000 clones, 35% to 50% of them singletons. The sample comprised CD4+ T cells sorted from blood. The origin of the receptors is a human donor with alopecia areata.

This chain joins TRBV11-2 and TRBJ2-1; 8 nucleotides agree with TRBD2. With V trimmed by 1 base and J by 3 bases, 5 bases remained unmatched. Germline lookup yields CDR1 SGHAT and CDR2 FQNNGV. This CDR3 has 16 residues. Here the CDR3 reads CASSLVGGAYYNEQFF. CDR3 DNA sequence: TGTGCCAGCAGCTTAGTCGGGGGGGCCTACTACAATGAGCAGTTCTTC.

The chain uses TRBV27 and TRBJ2-6; D call uncertain. The CDR3 length is 14 residues. The germline V gene has CDR1 MNHEY and CDR2 SMNVEV (reference sequence). V was trimmed by 4 bases and J by 1 base, leaving 5 bases between them. The CDR3 coding sequence is TGTGCCAGCAGTTCACGTTCTGGGGCCAACGTCCTGACTTTC. Translating gives CASSSRSGANVLTF. Filled out from reference TRBV27 and TRBJ2-6, the complete variable domain reads EAQVTQNPRYLITVTGKKLTVTCSQNMNHEYMSWYRQDPGLGLRQIYYSMNVEVTDKGDVPEGYKVSRKEKRNFPLILESPSPNQTSLYFCASSSRSGANVLTFGAGSRLTVL.

This clone showed up just a few times. V is TRBV5-1 and J is TRBJ2-2, with TRBD2 as a possible D gene (5 bases). Trimming took off 3 bases at V and 7 bases at J, with 16 bases between the two ends. Germline-derived CDR1 and CDR2 are SGHRS and YFSETQ. The CDR3 covers 15 residues. In DNA form, the CDR3 reads TGCGCCAGCAGCTCCCGGGATCTAGCAGGCGGGGAGCTGTTTTTT. This gives the protein CASSSRDLAGGELFF.

This clone was seen a handful of times. DNA of the CDR3: TGCAGCGCCCGACAGTCCACCCAAGAGACCCAGTACTTC. This gives the protein CSARQSTQETQYF. V usage is TRBV29-1 and J usage is TRBJ2-5; D is possibly TRBD1 (5 bases). Germline CDR1 is SQVTM and CDR2 is ANQGSEA. V was cut by 7 bases and J by 1 base, with 13 bases left in between. CDR3 length equals 13 residues. The full variable domain, rest sourced from reference TRBV29-1 and TRBJ2-5, is SAVISQKPSRDICQRGTSLTIQCQVDSQVTMMFWYRQQPGQSLTLIATANQGSEATYESGFVIDKFPISRPNLTFSTLTVSNMSPEDSSIYLCSARQSTQETQYFGPGTRLLVL.

There are a few counts of this clone. This chain uses TRBV6-5 with TRBJ1-1; D may be TRBD1 (6 bases). The CDR3 covers 14 residues. CDR1 MNHEY and CDR2 SVGAGI come from the germline V gene. Trimming removed 3 bases at V and 5 bases at J, with 13 bases between. This chain's CDR3 is CASSYRVDSTEAFF. CDR3 in DNA: TGTGCCAGCAGTTATAGGGTGGACAGTACTGAAGCTTTCTTT.

This clone was picked up a small number of times. This chain links TRBV4-3 with TRBJ2-7; TRBD2 might be the D (6 bases). Germline V lookup: CDR1 LGHNA, CDR2 YSLEER. The CDR3 is made up of 15 amino acids. Between the trimmed V and J ends, which lost 0 bases and 2 bases, there was a span of 11 bases. CDR3 sequence reads: CASSQDWPGAYEQYF. The DNA of the CDR3 is TGCGCCAGCAGCCAAGATTGGCCGGGAGCCTACGAGCAGTACTTC.

The chain employs TRBV4-3 and TRBJ1-2; D is unclear. Germline assignment: CDR1 LGHNA and CDR2 YSLEER. Trimming removed 0 bases from V and 5 bases from J, with 7 bases in between. This CDR3 has 13 amino acids. The CDR3 loop reads CASSQDGVYGYTF. DNA of the CDR3: TGCGCCAGCAGCCAAGACGGCGTGTATGGCTACACCTTC.

V gene TRBV29-1 combines with J gene TRBJ1-2; possibly TRBD1 for D (6 bases). V was clipped by 7 bases and J by 7 bases, with 19 bases between them. CDR3 length: 13 amino acids. The germline CDR1 and CDR2 sequences are SQVTM and ANQGSEA. In DNA, the CDR3 is TGCAGCGACAAAAAGACAGGAGGGCCTGGCTACACCTTC. It translates to CSDKKTGGPGYTF.

This sequence joins TRBV5-1 and TRBJ2-5, with TRBD1 as a possible D gene (5 bases). Trimming removed 1 base from V and 3 bases from J, with 10 bases in between. This CDR3 comprises 14 residues. Germline assignment: CDR1 SGHRS and CDR2 YFSETQ. CDR3 sequence: CASSLLDSEETQYF. CDR3 DNA sequence: TGCGCCAGCAGCTTGCTTGACAGCGAAGAGACCCAGTACTTC.

This clone was recorded a few times. This chain uses TRBV13 with TRBJ1-2; D unclear. The germline V gene has CDR1 PRHDT and CDR2 FYEKMQ (reference sequence). With 2 bases removed from V and 8 bases from J, the gap between germline ends came to 9 bases. The CDR3 covers 12 residues. The CDR3, as DNA: TGTGCCAGCAGCTTATCCTGGAGGGGCTACACCTTC. This gives the protein CASSLSWRGYTF.

This clone came up a few times. V usage is TRBV28 and J usage is TRBJ2-5; the D is unclear. The CDR3 runs 14 residues. Germline CDR1 MDHEN, CDR2 SYDVKM. Deletions cut 4 bases from V and 1 base from J, with 10 bases between. CDR3 amino acids: CASSSQDGQETQYF. CDR3 nucleotides: TGTGCCAGCAGTTCCCAGGACGGCCAAGAGACCCAGTACTTC.

This clone appeared a few times. The genes are TRBV5-1 and TRBJ2-1, with D possibly TRBD1 on 5 matching bases. Germline CDR1 and CDR2: SGHRS and YFSETQ. Deletions cut 4 bases from V and 2 bases from J, with 13 bases between. The CDR3 runs 15 residues. CDR3 nucleotide sequence: TGCGCCAGCAGCAGCAGGGCGGCGGCCTACAATGAGCAGTTCTTC. It yields the protein CASSSRAAAYNEQFF. The full variable domain, with the rest looked up from reference TRBV5-1 and TRBJ2-1, is KAGVTQTPRYLIKTRGQQVTLSCSPISGHRSVSWYQQTPGQGLQFLFEYFSETQRNKGNFPGRFSGRQFSNSRSEMNVSTLELGDSALYLCASSSRAAAYNEQFFGPGTRLTVL.

This sequence joins TRBV5-4 and TRBJ1-2; maybe TRBD1 (6 bases). The ends were cut back, 4 bases at V and 2 bases at J, with 9 bases in the middle. Germline values: CDR1 SGHNT, CDR2 YYREEE (reference sequence). The CDR3 covers 13 residues. The CDR3 DNA reads as TGTGCCAGCAGCCTTGACAGGAACTATGGCTACACCTTC. This sequence encodes CASSLDRNYGYTF.

This chain links TRBV29-1 with TRBJ2-5, with 8 bases aligning to TRBD2. The ends lost 7 bases at V and 1 base at J; junction bases unmatched: 5. The length of the CDR3 is 13 residues. Per the germline V gene, CDR1 is SQVTM and CDR2 is ANQGSEA. The CDR3, as DNA: TGCAGCGCCAGACTAGCGAGCCAAGAGACCCAGTACTTC. It is translated as CSARLASQETQYF.

The V and J genes are TRBV30 and TRBJ1-4, with 7 bases lining up with TRBD1. This CDR3 comprises 16 residues. Germline lookup yields CDR1 GTSNPN and CDR2 SVGIG (reference sequence). V dropped 2 bases and J dropped 10; count of bases not matched to a gene: 16. The DNA for the CDR3 is TGTGCCTGGAGTTTTAACTCCCGGGCACAGGGGACAAAACTGTTTTTT. Translated: CAWSFNSRAQGTKLFF.

In this sample, this clone turned up a few times. The chain combines TRBV29-1 with TRBJ2-3; weak D call: TRBD1 (5 bases). The CDR3 sequence is 13 residues long. The V gene's germline CDR1 is SQVTM and CDR2 ANQGSEA. The V end was cut by 3 bases, the J end by 2 bases, with 9 bases between. CDR3 loop: CSVDTGDTDTQYF. CDR3 in DNA: TGCAGCGTTGATACAGGAGACACAGATACGCAGTATTTT.

The V call is TRBV20-1, the J call TRBJ1-2, with D maybe TRBD1 (6 bases). This CDR3 region has 11 residues. Germline V CDR1 and CDR2: DFQATT, SNEGSKA (reference sequence). Trimming cost V 8 bases and J 11 bases, with 18 bases left between them. For the CDR3, the DNA is TGCAGTTCCCAAAGGGGGAATAGTTACACCTTC. It is translated as CSSQRGNSYTF.

In this sample, this clone turned up once. The rearrangement links TRBV23-1 to TRBJ1-6; tentatively, D is TRBD1 (5 bases). TRBV23-1 is reported as an ORF; its role is uncertain. The V gene lost 4 bases and the J gene lost 7 bases, with 14 bases spanning the gap. The CDR3 consists of 15 residues. CDR3 nucleotide sequence: TGCGCCAGCAGTCCCAGGGTAGAGGAAAATTCACCCCTCCACTTT. Its protein is CASSPRVEENSPLHF.

The chain has TRBV28 and TRBJ1-5, with 7 bases that match TRBD1. V was pared by 3 bases and J by 0 bases, with 5 bases of the junction left unmatched. Germline-derived CDR1 and CDR2 are MDHEN and SYDVKM. The length of the CDR3 is 16 residues. The CDR3 reads CASSFTQGGSNQPQHF. CDR3 sequence (DNA): TGTGCCAGCAGTTTTACCCAGGGGGGTAGCAATCAGCCCCAGCATTTT.

This clone was picked up one time. This chain joins TRBV5-1 and TRBJ2-5; D remains ambiguous. Between the trimmed V and J ends, which lost 4 bases and 4 bases, there was a span of 17 bases. Germline V gene sequence: CDR1 SGHRS, CDR2 YFSETQ. This CDR3 has 15 residues. The CDR3 is CASSPSLPARETQYF. The CDR3 DNA is TGCGCCAGCAGCCCGTCCCTGCCGGCTAGAGAGACCCAGTACTTC. Looking up the rest from reference TRBV5-1 and TRBJ2-5 gives the full variable domain: KAGVTQTPRYLIKTRGQQVTLSCSPISGHRSVSWYQQTPGQGLQFLFEYFSETQRNKGNFPGRFSGRQFSNSRSEMNVSTLELGDSALYLCASSPSLPARETQYFGPGTRLLVL.

The chain joins TRBV5-4 to TRBJ1-2; no definite D call. The CDR3 runs 13 residues. Germline V CDR1 and CDR2: SGHNT, YYREEE (reference sequence). The germline V and J ends were trimmed by 4 bases and 7 bases, with 14 bases remaining between them. The CDR3 region has the DNA TGTGCCAGCAGCCCGGTGGGCGGTCGTGGCTACACCTTC. As protein: CASSPVGGRGYTF.

CDR3 sequence: CASSHRQPNEKLFF. The CDR3 region has the DNA TGTGCCAGCAGTCACCGGCAGCCTAATGAAAAACTGTTTTTT. This chain connects TRBV27 to TRBJ1-4; D is unresolved. The V and J ends lost 5 bases and 3 bases respectively, with 10 bases between them. The CDR3 length is 14 residues. Looked up from germline, CDR1 is MNHEY and CDR2 is SMNVEV (reference sequence).

This clone showed up just once. V is TRBV27 and J is TRBJ2-7; D may be TRBD1 (6 bases). V lost 2 bases and J 5 bases, leaving 10 bases between the germline ends. This CDR3 region has 13 residues. Germline CDR1 reads MNHEY; CDR2 reads SMNVEV (reference sequence). The CDR3 bases are TGTGCCAGCAGTTTAACCAGGGGCAACGAGCAGTACTTC. This translates into CASSLTRGNEQYF.